Below are 29 T cell receptor beta chains sequenced from a single sample in a study of technical replicates of blood from a handful of donors. Sequencing was performed with immunoSEQ multiplex PCR; in TCRdb, only in-frame clones are kept and a portion is missing. The sample has some 80,000 clones; 90% to 95% are singletons. Sequenced sample: T cells isolated from PBMCs. The receptors come from a human donor in good health.

The chain joins TRBV11-3 to TRBJ1-2; 9 bases align to TRBD1. This CDR3 spans 17 amino acids. Looked up from germline, CDR1 is SGHNT and CDR2 is YENEEA. The V and J ends lost 0 bases and 8 bases, in that order; junction bases with no gene match: 13. CDR3 loop: CASSLDHGQGTMYGYTF. CDR3 DNA: TGTGCCAGCAGCTTAGATCATGGACAGGGGACTATGTACGGCTACACCTTC.

Here the CDR3 DNA reads TGTGCCAGCAGTAAACAGGGGATTGGAGCCAAAAACATTCAGTACTTC. Translating gives CASSKQGIGAKNIQYF. V usage is TRBV27 and J usage is TRBJ2-4; TRBD1 aligns across 7 bases. CDR3 length: 16 amino acids. Per the germline V gene, CDR1 is MNHEY and CDR2 is SMNVEV (reference sequence). J lost 0 bases, V lost 5 bases, and 7 bases had no gene match.

The rearrangement uses TRBV7-9 and TRBJ2-7; D unclear. The CDR3 has 12 amino acids. Looked up from germline, CDR1 is SEHNR and CDR2 is FQNEAQ (reference sequence). V was cut by 2 bases and J by 3 bases, with 5 bases left in between. CDR3 protein: CASSLTLYEQYF. DNA for the CDR3: TGTGCCAGCAGCTTAACTCTCTACGAGCAGTACTTC.

V is TRBV5-1 and J is TRBJ1-1, with TRBD1 as a possible D gene (6 bases). V shed 4 bases and J shed 7 bases, with 17 bases lying between them. Germline V gene sequence: CDR1 SGHRS, CDR2 YFSETQ. This CDR3 spans 14 amino acids. The CDR3 nucleotides read TGCGCCAGCAGCCCCGAAGGGGGTATGGTTGAAGCTTTCTTT. Translation gives CASSPEGGMVEAFF.

The chain carries TRBV9 and TRBJ1-2; possibly TRBD1 for D (5 bases). Looked up from germline, CDR1 is SGDLS and CDR2 is YYNGEE. CDR3 length: 14 amino acids. V was clipped by 2 bases and J by 4 bases, with 12 bases between them. The CDR3 sequence: CASSVAQGAYGYTF. CDR3 bases: TGTGCCAGCAGCGTTGCCCAGGGCGCCTATGGCTACACCTTC.

The CDR3 DNA reads as TGTGCTAGTGGTTTGGTACAATCTGGGGGGAATGAGCAGTTCTTC. This gives the protein CASGLVQSGGNEQFF. The chain is built from TRBV12-5 and TRBJ2-1; maybe TRBD2 (6 bases). Germline-derived CDR1 and CDR2 are LGHNT and FRNRAP. The CDR3 spans 15 residues. Deletions cut 0 bases from V and 7 bases from J, with 13 bases between.

CDR3 sequence: CASSASHTAGGSYEQYF. The DNA of the CDR3 is TGTGCCAGCAGCGCCAGTCACACGGCTGGCGGGAGCTACGAGCAGTACTTC. J is TRBJ2-7 and V is TRBV9, with 7 bases lining up with TRBD2. V lost 3 bases to trimming and J lost 3 bases; unmatched junction nucleotides: 15. Germline CDR1 reads SGDLS; CDR2 reads YYNGEE. This CDR3 is built from 17 residues.

The chain uses TRBV9 and TRBJ2-1; perhaps TRBD2 as D (6 bases). V lost 3 bases to trimming and J lost 7 bases, with 17 bases between them. Germline CDR1 SGDLS, CDR2 YYNGEE. This CDR3 region has 15 residues. The CDR3 here is CASSAQPGGGNEQFF. CDR3 DNA sequence: TGTGCCAGCAGCGCTCAACCTGGGGGAGGAAATGAGCAGTTCTTC. The full variable domain, its missing parts supplied by reference TRBV9 and TRBJ2-1, is DSGVTQTPKHLITATGQRVTLRCSPRSGDLSVYWYQQSLDQGLQFLIQYYNGEERAKGNILERFSAQQFPDLHSELNLSSLELGDSALYFCASSAQPGGGNEQFFGPGTRLTVL.

The genes are TRBV7-9 and TRBJ1-4, with D tentatively TRBD1 (6 bases). The CDR3 runs 14 residues. Germline V gene lookup returns CDR1 SEHNR and CDR2 FQNEAQ (reference sequence). The germline V and J ends were trimmed by 5 bases and 8 bases, with 15 bases remaining between them. CDR3 sequence (DNA): TGTGCCAGCAGCCTCGGACAGAGTAGGGAAAAACTGTTTTTT. The encoded protein is CASSLGQSREKLFF.

The V and J genes are TRBV7-9 and TRBJ1-1; 11 bases fit TRBD1. The CDR3 sequence is 16 residues long. Germline V CDR1 and CDR2: SEHNR, FQNEAQ (reference sequence). V lost 4 bases to trimming and J lost 1 base; unmatched junction nucleotides: 5. CDR3 DNA sequence: TGTGCCAGCAGCTCCGGGACAGGGGGTAAGAACACTGAAGCTTTCTTT. It encodes CASSSGTGGKNTEAFF.

This rearrangement joins TRBV4-3 to TRBJ1-2; tentatively, D is TRBD1 (5 bases). The CDR3 is 14 residues long. Germline CDR1 reads LGHNA; CDR2 reads YSLEER. V was trimmed by 3 bases and J by 4 bases, leaving 12 bases between them. This CDR3 reads CASSHLEGVYGYTF. In DNA form, the CDR3 reads TGCGCCAGCAGCCACTTAGAAGGGGTCTATGGCTACACCTTC.

This clone was counted a single time. The rearrangement uses TRBV6-5 and TRBJ1-1; TRBD1 might be the D (6 bases). CDR1 MNHEY and CDR2 SVGAGI come from the germline V gene. Trimming cost V 5 bases and J 2 bases, with 15 bases left between them. The CDR3 has 15 residues. CDR3 sequence reads: CASSLAGEGNTEAFF. CDR3 nucleotides: TGTGCCAGCAGTCTCGCAGGGGAAGGCAACACTGAAGCTTTCTTT.

This chain connects TRBV5-1 to TRBJ2-5; 8 bases are a match to TRBD2. J gave up 2 bases and V 4 bases, and 10 bases lay outside the gene matches. This CDR3 is built from 16 residues. Germline assignment: CDR1 SGHRS and CDR2 YFSETQ. The CDR3 nucleotides read TGCGCCAGCAGCAGGCGGATAGCGGGGTTACAAGAGACCCAGTACTTC. As protein: CASSRRIAGLQETQYF.

This clone has just one count. The chain is built from TRBV6-1 and TRBJ1-2; D unclear. Trimming pared 1 base from V and 5 bases from J, leaving 11 bases between. Germline loops: CDR1 MNHNS, CDR2 SASEGT. CDR3 length: 14 residues. In DNA, the CDR3 is TGTGCCAGCAGTGAAGGCCCCGCTACTTATGGCTACACCTTC. Its translation: CASSEGPATYGYTF.

The chain combines TRBV15 with TRBJ1-5; D remains ambiguous. The CDR3 is 15 residues long. Germline values: CDR1 LNHNV, CDR2 YYDKDF (reference sequence). V lost 0 bases, J lost 7 bases, and 13 bases lay in between. The CDR3 loop reads CATSRDFGVSQPQHF. The CDR3 DNA follows: TGTGCCACCAGCAGAGATTTCGGGGTATCGCAGCCCCAGCATTTT.

A single count supports this clone. The chain's CDR3 is CASSLGGGSSGTEAFF. The DNA for the CDR3 is TGTGCCAGCAGTCTCGGGGGAGGCAGTTCGGGCACTGAAGCTTTCTTT. The chain recombines TRBV11-3 with TRBJ1-1; TRBD1 is a possible D gene (5 bases). V was trimmed by 6 bases and J by 4 bases, leaving 21 bases between them. The CDR3 is 16 residues long. Germline V gives CDR1 SGHNT, CDR2 YENEEA.

The chain is built from TRBV19 and TRBJ2-7; D is unresolved. Deletions cut 3 bases from V and 2 bases from J, with 11 bases between. Germline loops: CDR1 LNHDA, CDR2 SQIVND (reference sequence). The CDR3 has 14 residues. CDR3 sequence (DNA): TGTGCCAGTAGTATCGCCAGGAAGGCCTACGAGCAGTACTTC. This sequence encodes CASSIARKAYEQYF. Supplemented by reference TRBV19 and TRBJ2-7, the full variable domain reads DGGITQSPKYLFRKEGQNVTLSCEQNLNHDAMYWYRQDPGQGLRLIYYSQIVNDFQKGDIAEGYSVSREKKESFPLTVTSAQKNPTAFYLCASSIARKAYEQYFGPGTRLTVT.

The chain recombines TRBV7-3 with TRBJ2-7, with TRBD1 matching over 9 bases. This CDR3 spans 15 amino acids. Trimming cost V 1 base and J 3 bases; bases outside gene matches: 4. Germline lookup yields CDR1 SGHTA and CDR2 FQGTGA. CDR3 amino acids: CASSLMSTGGYEQYF. CDR3 nucleotide sequence: TGTGCCAGCAGCTTAATGTCGACAGGGGGCTACGAGCAGTACTTC.

V is TRBV7-3 and J is TRBJ1-3; D gene unclear. V shed 4 bases and J shed 4 bases, with 8 bases lying between them. Germline assignment: CDR1 SGHTA and CDR2 FQGTGA. This CDR3 region has 13 residues. CDR3 sequence: CASSSRGGNTIYF. The CDR3 DNA is TGTGCCAGCAGCTCTCGAGGAGGAAACACCATATATTTT.

This clone has a single count. The chain is built from TRBV13 and TRBJ1-2, with TRBD1 matching 7 bases. V trimming: 5 bases; J trimming: 2 bases; junction bases outside the gene matches: 5. Germline values: CDR1 PRHDT, CDR2 FYEKMQ (reference sequence). The CDR3 length is 14 residues. The CDR3 region is CASSRDSGNYGYTF. The CDR3 DNA follows: TGTGCCAGCAGCCGGGACAGCGGAAACTATGGCTACACCTTC.

The chain employs TRBV5-4 and TRBJ2-3; 11 nucleotides match TRBD2. Per germline, CDR1 SGHNT and CDR2 YYREEE (reference sequence). Trimming took 4 bases from V and 3 from J; bases not matched to a gene: 7. The CDR3 sequence is 16 residues long. The DNA of the CDR3 is TGTGCCAGCAGCATACCAGGGACTAGCGGTACAGATACGCAGTATTTT. It encodes CASSIPGTSGTDTQYF.

The sample holds one count of this clone. The chain is built from TRBV4-3 and TRBJ2-7; no reliable D call. This CDR3 spans 15 amino acids. The germline V gene has CDR1 LGHNA and CDR2 YSLEER. V was pared by 1 base and J by 2 bases, with 12 bases between. The CDR3 loop reads CASSQAPGMTYEQYF. The CDR3, as DNA: TGCGCCAGCAGCCAAGCTCCAGGTATGACCTACGAGCAGTACTTC.

The rearrangement links TRBV30 to TRBJ2-5; 10 nucleotides match TRBD2. The CDR3 extends over 19 amino acids. CDR1 and CDR2 from the germline V gene are GTSNPN and SVGIG (reference sequence). J was trimmed by 5 bases and V by 2 bases; bases with no gene match: 20. The CDR3 loop reads CAWSPPLLQREGRRETQYF. CDR3 in DNA: TGTGCCTGGAGTCCCCCACTACTCCAGCGGGAGGGACGGCGGGAGACCCAGTACTTC. Drawing the rest from reference TRBV30 and TRBJ2-5, the complete variable domain is SQTIHQWPATLVQPVGSPLSLECTVEGTSNPNLYWYRQAAGRGLQLLFYSVGIGQISSEVPQNLSASRPQDRQFILSSKKLLLSDSGFYLCAWSPPLLQREGRRETQYFGPGTRLLVL.

The chain carries TRBV10-2 and TRBJ1-1; TRBD1 matches at 7 bases. The germline gives CDR1 WSHSY, CDR2 SAAADI. CDR3 size: 12 residues. After removal of 11 bases from V and 4 bases from J, the junction contained 7 bases not matched to a gene. This CDR3 reads CALSQGGTEAFF. In DNA, the CDR3 is TGCGCCCTTTCCCAGGGGGGCACTGAAGCTTTCTTT.

The chain combines TRBV7-9 with TRBJ2-2; D remains unclear. This CDR3 is built from 14 residues. Germline CDR1 and CDR2: SEHNR and FQNEAQ (reference sequence). Trimming removed 2 bases at V and 5 bases at J, with 9 bases between. The CDR3 coding sequence is TGTGCCAGCAGCTTAATTCAGGTTACCGGGGAGCTGTTTTTT. Amino acids: CASSLIQVTGELFF.

The chain employs TRBV6-5 and TRBJ1-1, with D perhaps TRBD1 (5 bases). Germline CDR1 and CDR2: MNHEY and SVGAGI. The CDR3 is made up of 12 amino acids. The germline V and J ends were trimmed by 7 bases and 5 bases, with 11 bases remaining between them. DNA for the CDR3: TGTGCCAGCACCTCCGGGGGGACTGAAGCTTTCTTT. Translation gives CASTSGGTEAFF.

The CDR3 coding sequence is TGCGCCAGCAGTGAAGCCCCCGGCGAGCAGTACTTC. It yields the protein CASSEAPGEQYF. The chain is built from TRBV5-1 and TRBJ2-7; D is unclear. Germline CDR1 and CDR2: SGHRS and YFSETQ. V lost 5 bases and J 6 bases, leaving 12 bases between the germline ends. The CDR3 loop spans 12 amino acids. Drawing the rest from reference TRBV5-1 and TRBJ2-7, the complete variable domain is KAGVTQTPRYLIKTRGQQVTLSCSPISGHRSVSWYQQTPGQGLQFLFEYFSETQRNKGNFPGRFSGRQFSNSRSEMNVSTLELGDSALYLCASSEAPGEQYFGPGTRLTVT.

This chain uses TRBV11-3 with TRBJ1-3; 7 bases align to TRBD1. CDR3 length: 16 amino acids. V lost 3 bases, J lost 0 bases, and 5 bases stayed unmatched. Germline CDR1 SGHNT, CDR2 YENEEA. This CDR3 reads CASSLGGQFSGNTIYF. The DNA for the CDR3 is TGTGCCAGCAGCTTGGGGGGACAGTTCTCTGGAAACACCATATATTTT.

The V gene is TRBV7-9, the J gene TRBJ2-2, with 13 bases fitting TRBD2. Germline V lookup: CDR1 SEHNR, CDR2 FQNEAQ (reference sequence). The J segment lost 8 bases and the V segment lost 5 bases, leaving 8 bases of the junction unmatched. The CDR3 runs 16 residues. The CDR3, as DNA: TGTGCCAGCAGCGAAGGACTAGCGGGAGTATCTGGGGAGCTGTTTTTT. It yields the protein CASSEGLAGVSGELFF.